Shown below are 20 T cell receptor beta chains from a single sample sequenced in a study of shared clonotypes between healthy human individuals. The repertoire was sequenced with immunoSEQ multiplex PCR; TCRdb's copy has only in-frame clones and lacks some. This sample carries a few million clones, approximately 94% of them seen once, and the ten largest clones take under 0.15%. The source material was naive CD4+ T cells sorted from blood. Noted subset: CD45RA+ positively selected. The receptor set was obtained from a man aged 18-30 years in good health.

The rearrangement uses TRBV6-1 and TRBJ2-2; the match to TRBD1 covers 7 bases. J was trimmed by 6 bases and V by 5 bases; bases with no gene match: 9. CDR3 size: 15 residues. Germline CDR1 and CDR2: MNHNS and SASEGT. The CDR3 here is CASSPWDSYSGELFF. The CDR3 bases are TGTGCCAGCAGTCCCTGGGACAGTTATTCCGGGGAGCTGTTTTTT.

The genes are TRBV7-2 and TRBJ1-5; tentative D call: TRBD1 (5 bases). Germline-derived CDR1 and CDR2 are SGHTA and FQGNSA. This CDR3 is 16 amino acids long. V was shortened by 5 bases and J by 0 bases, with 14 bases between the two germline ends. CDR3 protein: CASSLSSGYSNQPQHF. For the CDR3, the DNA is TGTGCCAGCAGCCTGAGTTCAGGGTATAGCAATCAGCCCCAGCATTTT. The entire variable domain, with the rest obtained from reference TRBV7-2 and TRBJ1-5, is as follows: GAGVSQSPSNKVTEKGKDVELRCDPISGHTALYWYRQSLGQGLEFLIYFQGNSAPDKSGLPSDRFSAERTGGSVSTLTIQRTQQEDSAVYLCASSLSSGYSNQPQHFGDGTRLSIL.

This clone was observed a single time. The rearrangement links TRBV5-4 to TRBJ2-3; unclear D gene. Germline V lookup: CDR1 SGHNT, CDR2 YYREEE (reference sequence). Trimming shortened V by 5 bases and J by 0 bases, and 7 bases separated the two germline ends. There are 13 residues in the CDR3. The CDR3 coding sequence is TGTGCCAGCAGTTCTCAGAGCACAGATACGCAGTATTTT. This gives the protein CASSSQSTDTQYF.

In regard to this clone: Other nucleotide sequences in the sample specify the same CDR3. The chain is built from TRBV19 and TRBJ2-5; D ambiguous. The CDR3 extends over 12 amino acids. The germline gives CDR1 LNHDA, CDR2 SQIVND (reference sequence). The V gene lost 6 bases and the J gene lost 5 bases, with 10 bases spanning the gap. The CDR3 DNA sequence: TGTGCCAGTAGCCCCTTCGGGGAGACCCAGTACTTC. It translates to CASSPFGETQYF.

A single count supports this clone. This sequence joins TRBV7-9 and TRBJ1-3; D uncertain. Trimming removed 8 bases from V and 0 bases from J, with 14 bases in between. Per the germline V gene, CDR1 is SEHNR and CDR2 is FQNEAQ (reference sequence). The CDR3 totals 15 residues. For the CDR3, the DNA is TGTGCCAGCGGTGGTACAGTAAGCTCTGGAAACACCATATATTTT. As protein: CASGGTVSSGNTIYF.

The chain uses TRBV18 and TRBJ2-5; tentative D call: TRBD1 (5 bases). Germline lookup yields CDR1 KGHSH and CDR2 LQKENI. The CDR3 contains 15 residues. The V and J ends lost 0 bases and 1 base respectively, with 9 bases between them. The CDR3 sequence: CASSPPDTLQETQYF. CDR3 DNA: TGTGCCAGCTCACCACCGGACACCCTCCAAGAGACCCAGTACTTC.

This sequence joins TRBV19 and TRBJ2-5; a possible D gene is TRBD2 (6 bases). Germline loops: CDR1 LNHDA, CDR2 SQIVND (reference sequence). The CDR3 has 14 amino acids. Trimming shortened V by 4 bases and J by 7 bases, and 16 bases separated the two germline ends. This CDR3 reads CASSSGTPGGTQYF. CDR3 bases: TGTGCCAGTAGTAGTGGGACTCCTGGGGGGACCCAGTACTTC. The full variable domain, its missing parts supplied by reference TRBV19 and TRBJ2-5, is DGGITQSPKYLFRKEGQNVTLSCEQNLNHDAMYWYRQDPGQGLRLIYYSQIVNDFQKGDIAEGYSVSREKKESFPLTVTSAQKNPTAFYLCASSSGTPGGTQYFGPGTRLLVL.

The chain's CDR3 is CASRGRGPINEQFF. The CDR3 bases are TGTGCCAGCAGGGGGCGGGGGCCCATTAATGAGCAGTTCTTC. The rearrangement uses TRBV11-1 and TRBJ2-1; maybe TRBD2 (7 bases). V lost 6 bases to trimming and J lost 7 bases, with 16 bases between them. Germline values: CDR1 SGHAT, CDR2 FQDESV (reference sequence). The CDR3 covers 14 residues.

The V call is TRBV7-9, the J call TRBJ1-5; D is uncertain. Germline V gives CDR1 SEHNR, CDR2 FQNEAQ (reference sequence). The CDR3 length is 12 residues. V gave up 3 bases and J gave up 7 bases, with 7 bases separating them. The CDR3 reads CASSFIGQPQHF. Written as DNA, the CDR3 is TGTGCCAGCAGCTTCATTGGGCAGCCCCAGCATTTT.

The rearrangement links TRBV5-6 to TRBJ1-2; tentative D call: TRBD1 (6 bases). CDR3 length: 15 amino acids. V lost 2 bases and J lost 3, with 14 bases in between. CDR1 and CDR2 (germline): SGHDT, YYEEEE. CDR3 DNA sequence: TGTGCCAGCAGCTTCCGAGGGGGGACCCACTATGGCTACACCTTC. This codes for CASSFRGGTHYGYTF.

Of note for this clone: The same CDR3 is also encoded by other DNA sequences in this sample. CDR3 sequence (DNA): TGTGCCAGTAGGGGCCAGAATAATTCACCCCTCCACTTT. Translation gives CASRGQNNSPLHF. This sequence joins TRBV19 and TRBJ1-6; no definite D call. Trimming removed 6 bases from V and 5 bases from J, with 8 bases in between. The CDR3 has 13 residues. Germline V CDR1 and CDR2: LNHDA, SQIVND (reference sequence).

This chain uses TRBV30 with TRBJ1-1; D is unresolved. Trimming pared 1 base from V and 3 bases from J, leaving 9 bases between. The germline gives CDR1 GTSNPN, CDR2 SVGIG (reference sequence). This CDR3 region has 13 residues. The chain's CDR3 is CAWSGPRHTEAFF. CDR3 in DNA: TGTGCCTGGAGTGGTCCCCGGCACACTGAAGCTTTCTTT.

The chain joins TRBV19 to TRBJ1-3; the D is unclear. The CDR3 is made up of 15 amino acids. In germline, CDR1 is LNHDA, CDR2 SQIVND (reference sequence). V gave up 5 bases and J gave up 0 bases, with 11 bases separating them. CDR3 sequence: CASSLGRSSGNTIYF. In DNA form, the CDR3 reads TGTGCCAGTAGTCTAGGACGGAGCTCTGGAAACACCATATATTTT.

The rearrangement joins TRBV11-1 to TRBJ2-5, with D possibly called TRBD1 or TRBD2 (6 bases each). Trimming removed 1 base from V and 3 bases from J, with 12 bases in between. Germline values: CDR1 SGHAT, CDR2 FQDESV (reference sequence). The CDR3 has 15 amino acids. The CDR3 loop is CASSLGGGGEETQYF. CDR3 nucleotides: TGTGCCAGCAGCTTAGGAGGAGGGGGAGAAGAGACCCAGTACTTC.

The chain is built from TRBV9 and TRBJ2-7; the D is unclear. Between the trimmed V and J ends, which lost 0 bases and 2 bases, there was a span of 9 bases. Germline assignment: CDR1 SGDLS and CDR2 YYNGEE. This CDR3 contains 14 residues. The CDR3, as DNA: TGTGCCAGCAGCGTAGACAGTTACCCCTACGAGCAGTACTTC. This sequence encodes CASSVDSYPYEQYF.

The chain carries TRBV18 and TRBJ2-5, with TRBD2 matching over 8 bases. V was pared by 5 bases and J by 4 bases, with 3 bases of the junction left unmatched. The CDR3 has 13 amino acids. Germline V lookup: CDR1 KGHSH, CDR2 LQKENI. This CDR3 is CASSYTSGETQYF. The CDR3 DNA follows: TGTGCCAGCTCATACACTAGCGGAGAGACCCAGTACTTC.

This rearrangement joins TRBV5-4 to TRBJ2-5; the match to TRBD2 covers 9 bases. The junction had 11 bases not matched to a gene; V was cut back by 0 bases and J by 2 bases. There are 18 residues in the CDR3. CDR1 SGHNT and CDR2 YYREEE come from the germline V gene (reference sequence). The DNA for the CDR3 is TGTGCCAGCAGCTTGGAAGCGGGGGGCCTCTCCTCTCAAGAGACCCAGTACTTC. This encodes CASSLEAGGLSSQETQYF.

This chain connects TRBV4-2 to TRBJ2-5; 7 bases line up with TRBD2. Germline V gene lookup returns CDR1 LGHNA and CDR2 YNFKEQ. The J segment lost 2 bases and the V segment lost 6 bases, leaving 15 bases of the junction unmatched. The CDR3 is made up of 17 amino acids. The CDR3 bases are TGTGCCAGCAGGAGGGGAGAAGCGGGGCCCTCACAAGAGACCCAGTACTTC. It is translated as CASRRGEAGPSQETQYF.

V usage is TRBV7-3 and J usage is TRBJ2-2; no clear D. Trimming cost V 2 bases and J 5 bases, with 12 bases left between them. The germline gives CDR1 SGHTA, CDR2 FQGTGA. The CDR3 contains 15 residues. DNA of the CDR3: TGTGCCAGCAGCTTAGGGCAGATTGGGACCGGGGAGCTGTTTTTT. Protein: CASSLGQIGTGELFF.

In this sample, this clone turned up once. The J gene is TRBJ2-1, the V gene TRBV7-6; D might be TRBD1 or TRBD2, each matching 5 bases. V dropped 3 bases and J dropped 6 bases, with 15 bases sitting between them. CDR1 and CDR2 (germline): SGHVS, FNYEAQ. The CDR3 length is 15 residues. DNA of the CDR3: TGTGCCAGCAGCTTCCCCGGGACGGTCGGCAATGAGCAGTTCTTC. Its protein is CASSFPGTVGNEQFF.